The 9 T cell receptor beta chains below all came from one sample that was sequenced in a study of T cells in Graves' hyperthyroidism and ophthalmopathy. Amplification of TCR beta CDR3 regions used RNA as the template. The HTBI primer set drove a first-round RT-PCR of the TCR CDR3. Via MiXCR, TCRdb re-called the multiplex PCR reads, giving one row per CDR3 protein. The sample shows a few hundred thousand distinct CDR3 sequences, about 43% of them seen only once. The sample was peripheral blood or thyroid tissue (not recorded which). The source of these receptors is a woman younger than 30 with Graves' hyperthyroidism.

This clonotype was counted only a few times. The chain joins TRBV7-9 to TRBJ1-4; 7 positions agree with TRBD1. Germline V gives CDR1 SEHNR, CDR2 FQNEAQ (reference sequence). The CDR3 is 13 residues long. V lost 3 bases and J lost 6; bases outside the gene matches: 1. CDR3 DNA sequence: TGTGCCAGCAGCTTCGGGACAGATGAAAAACTGTTTTTT. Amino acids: CASSFGTDEKLFF.

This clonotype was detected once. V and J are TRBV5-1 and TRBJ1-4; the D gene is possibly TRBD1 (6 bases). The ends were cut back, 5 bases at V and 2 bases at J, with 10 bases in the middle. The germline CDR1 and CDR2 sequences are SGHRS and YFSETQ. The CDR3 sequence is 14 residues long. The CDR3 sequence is CASRNRATNEKLFF. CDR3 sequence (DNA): TGCGCCAGCAGAAACAGGGCGACTAATGAAAAACTGTTTTTT. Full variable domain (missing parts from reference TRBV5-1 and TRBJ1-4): KAGVTQTPRYLIKTRGQQVTLSCSPISGHRSVSWYQQTPGQGLQFLFEYFSETQRNKGNFPGRFSGRQFSNSRSEMNVSTLELGDSALYLCASRNRATNEKLFFGSGTQLSVL.

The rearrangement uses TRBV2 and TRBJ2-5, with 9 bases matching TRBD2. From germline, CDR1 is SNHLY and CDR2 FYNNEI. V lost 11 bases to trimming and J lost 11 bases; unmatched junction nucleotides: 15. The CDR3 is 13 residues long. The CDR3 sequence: CARTGTSNSSQYF. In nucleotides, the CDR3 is TGTGCCCGCACCGGGACTAGCAACTCTTCTCAGTACTTC.

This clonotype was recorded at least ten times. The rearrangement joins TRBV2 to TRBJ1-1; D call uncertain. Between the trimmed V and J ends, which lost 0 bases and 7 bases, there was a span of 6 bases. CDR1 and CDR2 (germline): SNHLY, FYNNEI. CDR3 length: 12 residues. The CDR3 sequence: CASSEAYSEAFF. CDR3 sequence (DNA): TGTGCCAGCAGTGAAGCTTACAGTGAAGCTTTCTTT.

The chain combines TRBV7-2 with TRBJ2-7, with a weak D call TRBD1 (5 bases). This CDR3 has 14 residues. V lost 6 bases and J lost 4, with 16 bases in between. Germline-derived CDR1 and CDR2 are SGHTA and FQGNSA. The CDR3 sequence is CASRTTGVGYEQYF. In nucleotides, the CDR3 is TGTGCCAGCAGGACCACAGGTGTGGGGTACGAGCAGTACTTC. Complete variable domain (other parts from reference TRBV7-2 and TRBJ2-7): GAGVSQSPSNKVTEKGKDVELRCDPISGHTALYWYRQSLGQGLEFLIYFQGNSAPDKSGLPSDRFSAERTGGSVSTLTIQRTQQEDSAVYLCASRTTGVGYEQYFGPGTRLTVT.

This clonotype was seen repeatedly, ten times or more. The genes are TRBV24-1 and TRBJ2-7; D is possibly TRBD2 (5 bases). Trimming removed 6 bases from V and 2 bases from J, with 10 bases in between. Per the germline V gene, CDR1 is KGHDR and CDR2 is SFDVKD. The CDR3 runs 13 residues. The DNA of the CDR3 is TGTGCCACCAGTCAACCGGGAACCTACGAGCAGTACTTC. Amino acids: CATSQPGTYEQYF.

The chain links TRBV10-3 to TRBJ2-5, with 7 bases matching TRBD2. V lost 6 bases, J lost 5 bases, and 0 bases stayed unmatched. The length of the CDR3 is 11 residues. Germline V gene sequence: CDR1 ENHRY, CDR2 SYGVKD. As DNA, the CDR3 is TGTGCCATCAGGCGGGAGGAGACCCAGTACTTC. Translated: CAIRREETQYF.

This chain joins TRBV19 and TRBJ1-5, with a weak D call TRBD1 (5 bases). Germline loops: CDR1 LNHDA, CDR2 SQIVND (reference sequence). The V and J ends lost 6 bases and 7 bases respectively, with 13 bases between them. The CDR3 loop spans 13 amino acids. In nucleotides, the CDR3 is TGTGCCAGTAGCCCCGCGACAGAGCAGCCCCAGCATTTT. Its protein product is CASSPATEQPQHF. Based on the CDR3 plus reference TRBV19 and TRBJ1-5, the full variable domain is DGGITQSPKYLFRKEGQNVTLSCEQNLNHDAMYWYRQDPGQGLRLIYYSQIVNDFQKGDIAEGYSVSREKKESFPLTVTSAQKNPTAFYLCASSPATEQPQHFGDGTRLSIL.

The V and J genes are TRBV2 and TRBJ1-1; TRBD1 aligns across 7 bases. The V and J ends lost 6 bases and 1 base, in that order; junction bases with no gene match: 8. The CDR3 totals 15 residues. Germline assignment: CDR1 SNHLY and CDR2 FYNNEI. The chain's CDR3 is CASSLATGENTEAFF. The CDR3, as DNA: TGTGCCAGCAGCTTAGCAACAGGGGAGAACACTGAAGCTTTCTTT.